A selection of T cell receptor beta chains follows, all from one sample in a study of cytomegalovirus exposure and HLA in healthy donors. The protocol was immunoSEQ multiplex PCR, while the TCRdb copy is restricted to in-frame clones and leaves out a portion. Here the sample spans 150,000 or so clones, approximately 82% being singletons. The sample was PBMCs. The receptors derive from a middle-aged man in good health and CMV-seronegative. Each CDR3 is given with its conserved first and last residue. The D gene is left open where the match is weak. Clone size is shown for a subset of rows, as once, few, many or a class of expanded clone.

d_call j_call v_call clone_size cdr3_nt cdr3_aa
. TRBJ2-2 TRBV19 . TGTGCCAGTAGTATCCTCGGGGAGCTGTTTTTT CASSILGELFF
TRBD2 TRBJ2-1 TRBV5-4 . TGTGCCAGCAGCTCCCGCGGGGGGGAGAGTGAGCAGTTCTTC CASSSRGGESEQFF
. TRBJ1-5 TRBV4-1 few TGCGCCAGCGGTAGAGGGGGAGATCAGCCCCAGCATTTT CASGRGGDQPQHF
. TRBJ1-2 TRBV5-6 once TGTGCCAGCAGCCTCCCGGGGCGGGGAATTTATGGCTACACCTTC CASSLPGRGIYGYTF
TRBD1 TRBJ1-2 TRBV9 . TGTGCCAGCAGCGCATGGGGACAGGGTAACTATGGCTACACCTTC CASSAWGQGNYGYTF
TRBD1 TRBJ2-3 TRBV5-1 . TGCGCCAGCAGCGAAGGGACAGGGGGAGGAGATACGCAGTATTTT CASSEGTGGGDTQYF
TRBD2 TRBJ2-3 TRBV2 . TGTGCCAGCAGTAATAGCGGGAGCACAGATACGCAGTATTTT CASSNSGSTDTQYF
TRBD1 TRBJ1-5 TRBV6-5 . TGTGCCAGCAGAGCCTACAGGGGAAAGCCCCAGCATTTT CASRAYRGKPQHF
TRBD1 TRBJ1-6 TRBV4-2 . TGTGCCAGCAGCCAAGAGGACAGGGCAAATTCACCCCTCCACTTT CASSQEDRANSPLHF
TRBD2 TRBJ2-5 TRBV18 . TGTGCCAGCTCACCAGGCATTCGGGGGGAAGAGACCCAGTACTTC CASSPGIRGEETQYF
. TRBJ1-1 TRBV5-8 . TGTGCCAGCAGCAGTGGGAGGTCCCTGCCCGGAGCTTTCTTT CASSSGRSLPGAFF
. TRBJ1-6 TRBV2 . TGTGCCAGCTCTGGGCCAGAGACAGGATCCTCCTATAATTCACCCCTCCACTTT CASSGPETGSSYNSPLHF
TRBD1 TRBJ2-2 TRBV19 . TGTGCCAGTAGTATAAGCGGCGGCAGGGGGCATACCGGGGAGCTGTTTTTT CASSISGGRGHTGELFF
TRBD1 TRBJ1-5 TRBV29-1 . TGCAGCGTCGAGATCCTCACAGGGGAGCCCCAGCATTTT CSVEILTGEPQHF
TRBD2 TRBJ2-1 TRBV9 once TGTGCCAGCAGCGTAGGGGGGGGATCCTACAATGAGCAGTTCTTC CASSVGGGSYNEQFF
. TRBJ2-7 TRBV7-2 . TGTGCCAGCAGCGCCTGGACAGAGCTTCCCTACGAGCAGTACTTC CASSAWTELPYEQYF
TRBD1 TRBJ1-2 TRBV5-1 . TGCGCCAGCAGCTTAGAGACAGGGTCGTTTCCTGGCTACACCTTC CASSLETGSFPGYTF
. TRBJ1-6 TRBV7-2 few TGTGCCAGCAGCTTAAACAGGGTTCATAATTCACCCCTCCACTTT CASSLNRVHNSPLHF
. TRBJ1-5 TRBV9 . TGTGCCAGCAGCGTTCAAATTGATCAGCCCCAGCATTTT CASSVQIDQPQHF
. TRBJ2-2 TRBV6-5 . TGTGCCAGCCGGAGGCGGAGGGCGAACACCGGGGAGCTGTTTTTT CASRRRRANTGELFF
. TRBJ2-3 TRBV9 . TGTGCCAGCAGCGTAGGGACTAGCACAGATACGCAGTATTTT CASSVGTSTDTQYF
. TRBJ1-5 TRBV15 . TGTGCCACCAGCGGTCCAGGGCCCAATCAGCCCCAGCATTTT CATSGPGPNQPQHF
TRBD2 TRBJ2-1 TRBV4-2 . TGTGCCAGCAGCCAGGCTACTAAGCGGGGGGACTACAATGAGCAGTTCTTC CASSQATKRGDYNEQFF
. TRBJ2-3 TRBV5-4 . TGTGCCAGCAGTCTGACTTACGCTAGCACAGATACGCAGTATTTT CASSLTYASTDTQYF
. TRBJ2-2 TRBV10-2 many TGCGCCAGCAGTGAGCTCGCTAAAATTGACACCGGGGAGCTGTTTTTT CASSELAKIDTGELFF
TRBD2 TRBJ2-7 TRBV5-1 . TGCGCCAGCAGCTTTGGCGGGGGCTACGAGCAGTACTTC CASSFGGGYEQYF
TRBD1 TRBJ2-2 TRBV4-2 . TGTGCCAGCAGCCAAGTGTTTACAGGGGAAACCGGGGAGCTGTTTTTT CASSQVFTGETGELFF
. TRBJ2-5 TRBV7-9 . TGTGCCAGCAGTCAGGGGGAGACCCAGTACTTC CASSQGETQYF
. TRBJ2-5 TRBV11-1 . TGTGCCAGCAGCTCCTACTTGATCCCAGAGACCCAGTACTTC CASSSYLIPETQYF
TRBD1 TRBJ1-2 TRBV9 few TGTGCCAGCAGCCCCGGGACAGGTGTGAGCTACACCTTC CASSPGTGVSYTF
. TRBJ2-3 TRBV7-7 . TGTGCCAGCAGCTTAATCCGACAAGATACGCAGTATTTT CASSLIRQDTQYF
TRBD1 TRBJ1-1 TRBV5-1 . TGCGCCAGCAGCTACGACAGGGGGTTAGACACTGAAGCTTTCTTT CASSYDRGLDTEAFF
. TRBJ2-7 TRBV11-2 . TGTGCCAGCAGCTTTGGCTTAATTCCCTCCTACGAGCAGTACTTC CASSFGLIPSYEQYF
. TRBJ1-2 TRBV4-1 once TGCGCCAGCAGCCAAGATAGTCTAGGGGTTTCTGGCTACACCTTC CASSQDSLGVSGYTF
TRBD1 TRBJ1-5 TRBV18 once TGTGCCAGCTCACAGGACAGGAACGGTCAGCCCCAGCATTTT CASSQDRNGQPQHF
. TRBJ2-7 TRBV5-1 . TGCGCCAGCAGCTTGCTGACCAGCGGCCACGAGCAGTACTTC CASSLLTSGHEQYF
TRBD1 TRBJ2-2 TRBV6-6 . TGTGCCAGCAGTCTTCAGAGACAGGGCCCCACCGGGGAGCTGTTTTTT CASSLQRQGPTGELFF
. TRBJ1-5 TRBV18 . TGTGCCAGCTCACCAGATGAAGGGGCGAGGAATCAGCCCCAGCATTTT CASSPDEGARNQPQHF
. TRBJ2-2 TRBV6-5 few TGTGCCAGCAGTTACTCGAGCGCTGTGTCCGGGGAGCTGTTTTTT CASSYSSAVSGELFF
TRBD1 TRBJ1-6 TRBV5-4 . TGTGCCAGCAGCTTCGACAGGGGACATTCACCCCTCCACTTT CASSFDRGHSPLHF
. TRBJ2-1 TRBV15 . TGTGCCACCAGCAGAGAAGGGCGGGATCTAAGGCAGTTCTTC CATSREGRDLRQFF
. TRBJ1-2 TRBV15 . TGTGCCACCAGCAGAGATGGCACAGGAAACTATGGCTACACCTTC CATSRDGTGNYGYTF
TRBD1 TRBJ1-5 TRBV4-2 . TGTGCCAGCAGCCCGGGACAGGGTGTGAACAATCAGCCCCAGCATTTT CASSPGQGVNNQPQHF
TRBD1 TRBJ1-2 TRBV18 . TGTGCCAGCTCGCTCGAGACAGGGCACTATGGCTACACCTTC CASSLETGHYGYTF
TRBD1 TRBJ1-6 TRBV11-2 . TGTGCCAGCAGCTTTTCTCAGGGGGCGAATTATTCACCCCTCCACTTT CASSFSQGANYSPLHF
TRBD1 TRBJ1-5 TRBV2 . TGTGCCAGCAGGAGGGACAGGGGGGATCAGCCCCAGCATTTT CASRRDRGDQPQHF
. TRBJ1-1 TRBV4-3 . TGCGCCAGCAGCCAAGACCGACAAGAAGCTTTCTTT CASSQDRQEAFF
TRBD1 TRBJ1-6 TRBV4-1 few TGCGCCAGCAGCCACGATGACAGGGCATCTTCACCCCTCCACTTT CASSHDDRASSPLHF
. TRBJ1-1 TRBV5-1 . TGCGCCAGCAGCTTGGGGGTGGGGGGGCCGATGAACACTGAAGCTTTCTTT CASSLGVGGPMNTEAFF
TRBD2 TRBJ2-3 TRBV11-2 . TGTGCCAGCAGCTCAAGTAGCGGGGGGGTGACAGATACGCAGTATTTT CASSSSSGGVTDTQYF
. TRBJ2-5 TRBV11-2 once TGTGCCAGCAGCCGGCAAGAGACCCAGTACTTC CASSRQETQYF
. TRBJ1-4 TRBV2 once TGTGCCAGCAGCGAGCCGACAGTCGCTAATGAAAAACTGTTTTTT CASSEPTVANEKLFF
. TRBJ2-7 TRBV5-1 . TGCGCCAGCAGCCCCCGGGAGAGCTCCTACGAGCAGTACTTC CASSPRESSYEQYF
. TRBJ2-1 TRBV28 . TGTGCCAGCAGAGACACCGGGAACAATGAGCAGTTCTTC CASRDTGNNEQFF
. TRBJ1-1 TRBV5-8 few TGTGCCAGCAGCTTTGATAGGCGGGGATCTGGTACTGAAGCTTTCTTT CASSFDRRGSGTEAFF
. TRBJ1-2 TRBV2 . TGTGCCAGCAGTGAAGGTCAGATTTTGTATGGCTACACCTTC CASSEGQILYGYTF
. TRBJ2-2 TRBV10-1 few TGCGCCACCCCACCAACAGGAATAGTTTTAACCGGGGAGCTGTTTTTT CATPPTGIVLTGELFF
. TRBJ1-1 TRBV5-1 . TGCGCCAGCAGCTTTGGGGCCATGAACACTGAAGCTTTCTTT CASSFGAMNTEAFF
TRBD1 TRBJ1-2 TRBV25-1 . TGTGCCAGCCAACAGGGGGCGGGATTTGGCTACACCTTC CASQQGAGFGYTF
TRBD1 TRBJ2-5 TRBV5-1 . TGCGCCAGCAGCTTAACCGGGACAGGGGATGAGACCCAGTACTTC CASSLTGTGDETQYF